Reported below is one TCR beta chain. Its antigen remains unidentified. The data stem from a study of immune cell composition in non-small cell lung cancer. Clones were read by immunoSEQ multiplex PCR, and TCRdb kept only the in-frame ones, dropping some. The data show some 15,000 clones, with roughly 80% seen just once and 11% held by the top ten. Regarding the study as a whole: Lung squamous cell carcinoma tumours had significantly higher top 10 clone scores and productive clonality than lung adenocarcinoma.

Unmatched junction bases numbered 7, after V lost 4 bases and J lost 3 bases. Germline lookup yields CDR1 MDHEN and CDR2 SYDVKM. This CDR3 contains 16 residues. The sequence came from a human donor with non-small cell lung cancer. Sequencing was carried out using lung tumor tissue. The gene calls are TRBV28 and TRBJ2-3; 10 bases line up with TRBD2. The DNA of the CDR3 is TGTGCCAGCAGTTCCCCGGCTAGCGGGAGTACAGATACGCAGTATTTT. It translates to CASSSPASGSTDTQYF. The whole variable domain, filled in from reference TRBV28 and TRBJ2-3, reads DVKVTQSSRYLVKRTGEKVFLECVQDMDHENMFWYRQDPGLGLRLIYFSYDVKMKEKGDIPEGYSVSREKKERFSLILESASTNQTSMYLCASSSPASGSTDTQYFGPGTRLTVL.